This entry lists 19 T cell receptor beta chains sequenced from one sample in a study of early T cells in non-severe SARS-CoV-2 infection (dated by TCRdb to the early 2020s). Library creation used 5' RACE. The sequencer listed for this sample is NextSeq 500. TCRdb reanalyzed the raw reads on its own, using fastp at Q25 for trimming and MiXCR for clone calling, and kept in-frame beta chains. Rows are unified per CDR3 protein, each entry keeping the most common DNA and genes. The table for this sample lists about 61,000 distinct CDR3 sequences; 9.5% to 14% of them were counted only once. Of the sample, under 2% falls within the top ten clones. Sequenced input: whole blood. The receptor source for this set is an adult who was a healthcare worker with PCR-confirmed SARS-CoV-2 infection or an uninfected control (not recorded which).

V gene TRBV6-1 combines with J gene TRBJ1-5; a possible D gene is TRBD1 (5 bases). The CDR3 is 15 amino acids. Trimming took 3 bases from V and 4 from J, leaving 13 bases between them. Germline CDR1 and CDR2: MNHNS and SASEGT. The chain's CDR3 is CASSDRTPENQPQHF. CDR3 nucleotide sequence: TGTGCCAGCAGTGATAGGACACCGGAGAATCAGCCCCAGCATTTT.

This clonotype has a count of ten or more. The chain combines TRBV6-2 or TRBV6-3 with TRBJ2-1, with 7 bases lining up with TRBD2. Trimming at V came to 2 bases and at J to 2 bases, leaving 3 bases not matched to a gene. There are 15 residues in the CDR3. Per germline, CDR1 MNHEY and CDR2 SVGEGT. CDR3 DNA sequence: TGTGCCAGCAGTTACGCCCGGGGGGCCTACAATGAGCAGTTCTTC. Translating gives CASSYARGAYNEQFF.

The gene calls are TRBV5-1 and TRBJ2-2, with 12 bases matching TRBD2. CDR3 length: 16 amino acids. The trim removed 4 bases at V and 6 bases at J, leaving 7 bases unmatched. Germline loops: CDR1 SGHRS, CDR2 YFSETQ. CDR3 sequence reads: CASSRGLAGTAGELFF. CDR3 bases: TGCGCCAGCAGCCGAGGACTAGCGGGGACCGCCGGGGAGCTGTTTTTT.

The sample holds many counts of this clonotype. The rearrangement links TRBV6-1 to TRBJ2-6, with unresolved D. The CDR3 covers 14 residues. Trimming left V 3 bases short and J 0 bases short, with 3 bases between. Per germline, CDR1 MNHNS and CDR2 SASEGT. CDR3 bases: TGTGCCAGCAGTGAGGGCTCTGGGGCCAACGTCCTGACTTTC. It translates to CASSEGSGANVLTF.

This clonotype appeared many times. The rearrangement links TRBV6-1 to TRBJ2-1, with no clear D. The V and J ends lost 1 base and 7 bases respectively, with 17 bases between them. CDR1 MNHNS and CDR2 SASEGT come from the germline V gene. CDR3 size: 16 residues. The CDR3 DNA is TGTGCCAGCAGTGAAGTTCCAGGACCATGGCTGAATGAGCAGTTCTTC. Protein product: CASSEVPGPWLNEQFF.

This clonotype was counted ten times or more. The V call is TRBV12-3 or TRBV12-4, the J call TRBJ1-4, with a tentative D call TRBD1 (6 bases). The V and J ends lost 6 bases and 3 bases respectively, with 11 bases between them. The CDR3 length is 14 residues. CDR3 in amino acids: CASRGGTANEKLFF. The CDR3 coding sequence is TGTGCCAGCAGGGGGGGCACGGCTAATGAAAAACTGTTTTTT.

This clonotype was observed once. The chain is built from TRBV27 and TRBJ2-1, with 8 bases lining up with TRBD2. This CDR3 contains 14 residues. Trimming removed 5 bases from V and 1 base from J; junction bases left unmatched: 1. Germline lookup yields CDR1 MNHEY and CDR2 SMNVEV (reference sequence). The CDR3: CASSRGGSYNEQFF. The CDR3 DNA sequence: TGTGCCAGCAGTCGCGGGGGGTCCTACAATGAGCAGTTCTTC.

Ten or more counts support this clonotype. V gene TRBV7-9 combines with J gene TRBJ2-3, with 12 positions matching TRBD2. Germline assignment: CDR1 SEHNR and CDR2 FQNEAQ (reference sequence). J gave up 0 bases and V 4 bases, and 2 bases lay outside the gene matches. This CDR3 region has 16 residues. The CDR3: CASSSLAGGSTDTQYF. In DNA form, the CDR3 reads TGTGCCAGCAGCTCACTAGCGGGGGGCAGCACAGATACGCAGTATTTT.

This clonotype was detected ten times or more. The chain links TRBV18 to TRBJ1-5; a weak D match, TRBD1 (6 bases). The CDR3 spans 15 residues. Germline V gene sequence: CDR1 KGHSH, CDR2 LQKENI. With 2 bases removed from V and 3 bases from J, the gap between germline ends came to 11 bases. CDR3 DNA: TGTGCCAGCTCACCAGGAGGGGGTTTCAATCAGCCCCAGCATTTT. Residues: CASSPGGGFNQPQHF.

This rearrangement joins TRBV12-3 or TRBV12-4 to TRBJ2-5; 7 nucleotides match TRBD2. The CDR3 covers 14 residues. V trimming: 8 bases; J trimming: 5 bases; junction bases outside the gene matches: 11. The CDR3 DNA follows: TGTGCCAGCGCGTGGACTAGGGTCCCCGAGACCCAGTACTTC. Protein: CASAWTRVPETQYF.

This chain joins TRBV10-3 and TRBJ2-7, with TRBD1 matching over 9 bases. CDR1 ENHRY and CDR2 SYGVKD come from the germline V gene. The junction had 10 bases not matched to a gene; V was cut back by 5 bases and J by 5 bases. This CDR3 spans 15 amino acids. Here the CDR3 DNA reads TGTGCCATCAGTCCAACGGGGACAGGGTCTGACGAGCAGTACTTC. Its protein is CAISPTGTGSDEQYF.

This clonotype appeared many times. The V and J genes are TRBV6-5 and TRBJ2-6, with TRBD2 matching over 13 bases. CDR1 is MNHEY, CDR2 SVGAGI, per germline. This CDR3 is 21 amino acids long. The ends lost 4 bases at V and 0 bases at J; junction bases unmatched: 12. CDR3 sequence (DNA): TGTGCCAGCAGTTTGTGGACTAGCGGGGGTGTTCCTCCCTCTGGGGCCAACGTCCTGACTTTC. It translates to CASSLWTSGGVPPSGANVLTF.

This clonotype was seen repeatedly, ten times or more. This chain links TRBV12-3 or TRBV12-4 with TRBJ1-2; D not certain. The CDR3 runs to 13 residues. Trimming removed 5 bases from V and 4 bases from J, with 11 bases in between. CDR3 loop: CASSEGLFYGYTF. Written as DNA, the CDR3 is TGTGCCAGCAGTGAAGGACTGTTCTATGGCTACACCTTC.

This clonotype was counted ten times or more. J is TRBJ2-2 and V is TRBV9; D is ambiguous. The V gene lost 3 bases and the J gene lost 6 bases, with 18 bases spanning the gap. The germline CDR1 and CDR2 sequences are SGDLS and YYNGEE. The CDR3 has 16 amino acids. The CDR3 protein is CASSALLGSRAGELFF. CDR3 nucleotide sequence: TGTGCCAGCAGCGCGTTGCTAGGTTCCCGCGCCGGGGAGCTGTTTTTT.

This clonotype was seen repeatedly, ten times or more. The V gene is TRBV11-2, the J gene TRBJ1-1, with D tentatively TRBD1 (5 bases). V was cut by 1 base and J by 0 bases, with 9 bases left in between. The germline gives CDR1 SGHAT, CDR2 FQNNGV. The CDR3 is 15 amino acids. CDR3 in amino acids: CASSLVPGLNTEAFF. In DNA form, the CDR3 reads TGTGCCAGCAGCTTAGTGCCGGGACTGAACACTGAAGCTTTCTTT.

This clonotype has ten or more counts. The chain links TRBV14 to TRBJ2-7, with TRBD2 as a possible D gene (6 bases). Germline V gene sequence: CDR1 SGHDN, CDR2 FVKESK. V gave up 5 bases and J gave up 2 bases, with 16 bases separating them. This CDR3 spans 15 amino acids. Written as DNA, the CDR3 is TGTGCCAGCAGCGACACGGGGGTACCCCCCTACGAGCAGTACTTC. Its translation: CASSDTGVPPYEQYF.

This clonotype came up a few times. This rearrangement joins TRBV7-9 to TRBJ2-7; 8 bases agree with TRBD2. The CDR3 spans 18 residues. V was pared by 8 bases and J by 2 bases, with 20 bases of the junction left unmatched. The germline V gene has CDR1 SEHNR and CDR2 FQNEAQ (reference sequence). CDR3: CASEQLTRGAGVPYEQYF. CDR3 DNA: TGTGCCAGCGAGCAACTCACCAGGGGAGCGGGGGTTCCCTACGAGCAGTACTTC.

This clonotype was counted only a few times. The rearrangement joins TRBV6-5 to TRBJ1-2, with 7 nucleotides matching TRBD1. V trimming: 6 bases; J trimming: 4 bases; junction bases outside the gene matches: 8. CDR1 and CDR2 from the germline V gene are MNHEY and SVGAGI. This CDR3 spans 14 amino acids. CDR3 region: CASRNSQGVYGYTF. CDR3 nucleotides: TGTGCCAGCAGAAACTCTCAGGGGGTCTATGGCTACACCTTC.

In nucleotides, the CDR3 is TGCGCCAGCAGCCACAAAACAGATACGCAGTATTTT. Protein product: CASSHKTDTQYF. The chain combines TRBV10-1 with TRBJ2-3; D not certain. There are 12 residues in the CDR3. V shed 6 bases and J shed 3 bases, with 7 bases lying between them. Looked up from germline, CDR1 is WNHNN and CDR2 is SYGVQD (reference sequence).